This passage covers 14 T cell receptor beta chains from one sample sequenced in a study of blood T cell repertoires in COVID-19. The method was immunoSEQ multiplex PCR; TCRdb's version includes in-frame clones alone and lacks a portion of them. The repertoire holds 150,000 to 200,000 clones, with approximately 89% as singletons. Sequenced input: peripheral blood. The receptors originated from a man aged 65 to 79 with acute or convalescent COVID-19.

The chain uses TRBV28 and TRBJ2-5; weak D call: TRBD2 (7 bases). Trimming took off 1 base at V and 5 bases at J, with 14 bases between the two ends. CDR1 is MDHEN and CDR2 is SYDVKM in the germline V gene. This CDR3 is 15 amino acids long. CDR3 DNA: TGTGCCAGCAGTTTATTTGGGGGGGGCAGTGAGACCCAGTACTTC. Translating gives CASSLFGGGSETQYF.

This chain joins TRBV5-1 and TRBJ2-5; tentative D call: TRBD2 (6 bases). Trimming cost V 3 bases and J 4 bases, with 13 bases left between them. CDR3 length: 14 amino acids. Germline V lookup: CDR1 SGHRS, CDR2 YFSETQ. The CDR3 coding sequence is TGCGCCAGCAGCTGGGGACTTGGCAGAGAGACCCAGTACTTC. It is translated as CASSWGLGRETQYF. Drawing the rest from reference TRBV5-1 and TRBJ2-5, the complete variable domain is KAGVTQTPRYLIKTRGQQVTLSCSPISGHRSVSWYQQTPGQGLQFLFEYFSETQRNKGNFPGRFSGRQFSNSRSEMNVSTLELGDSALYLCASSWGLGRETQYFGPGTRLLVL.

Turning to this clone: Within the sample, other DNA sequences also encode this same CDR3. The gene calls are TRBV18 and TRBJ1-4; 7 bases match TRBD1. Per the germline V gene, CDR1 is KGHSH and CDR2 is LQKENI. The CDR3 loop spans 15 amino acids. The trim removed 3 bases at V and 5 bases at J, leaving 6 bases unmatched. CDR3 amino acids: CASSPPGQRNEKLFF. CDR3 DNA sequence: TGTGCCAGCTCACCTCCGGGACAGAGGAATGAAAAACTGTTTTTT.

The chain has TRBV5-1 and TRBJ2-7, with D unresolved. The germline V gene encodes CDR1 SGHRS and CDR2 YFSETQ. V lost 4 bases and J lost 2, with 10 bases in between. CDR3 size: 13 residues. As DNA, the CDR3 is TGCGCCAGCAGCGACGCCAGGACCTACGAGCAGTACTTC. Its translation is CASSDARTYEQYF.

This chain connects TRBV19 to TRBJ1-6; TRBD1 aligns across 7 bases. The CDR3 totals 15 residues. Germline CDR1 is LNHDA and CDR2 is SQIVND (reference sequence). The V gene end was trimmed by 3 bases and the J gene end by 7 bases; junction bases not matched to a gene: 6. The CDR3 loop is CASSIGGTVNSPLHF. CDR3 sequence (DNA): TGTGCCAGTAGTATTGGGGGGACAGTCAATTCACCCCTCCACTTT.

The chain has TRBV6-5 and TRBJ1-1, with D unresolved. The CDR3 totals 14 residues. From germline, CDR1 is MNHEY and CDR2 SVGAGI. V was pared by 6 bases and J by 1 base, with 12 bases between. The CDR3 spells CASSRFNSNTEAFF. CDR3 in DNA: TGTGCCAGCAGCCGCTTCAACTCGAACACTGAAGCTTTCTTT.

This chain links TRBV11-3 with TRBJ2-1; TRBD2 might be the D (5 bases). V was pared by 4 bases and J by 6 bases, with 16 bases between. CDR1 is SGHNT, CDR2 YENEEA, per germline. The CDR3 is 15 amino acids. The CDR3 DNA reads TGTGCCAGCAGCTCCATCTGGGGAGAGATCAATGAGCAGTTCTTC. Translated: CASSSIWGEINEQFF.

The CDR3 DNA reads as TGTGCCAGCATCAAGGCCAGGGACTCTGAAGCTTTCTTT. It codes for CASIKARDSEAFF. This sequence joins TRBV7-9 and TRBJ1-1; perhaps TRBD1 as D (5 bases). The CDR3 is 13 amino acids. V lost 7 bases and J 6 bases, leaving 15 bases between the germline ends. The germline gives CDR1 SEHNR, CDR2 FQNEAQ (reference sequence).

In DNA form, the CDR3 reads TGTGCCAGCAGCTCGCCAGGGGCTAACTATGGCTACACCTTC. It encodes CASSSPGANYGYTF. The V gene is TRBV3-1 (or the pseudogene TRBV3-2), the J gene TRBJ1-2; D may be TRBD1 (6 bases). Germline V gene sequence: CDR1 LGHDT, CDR2 YNNKEL (reference sequence). The V end was cut by 5 bases, the J end by 0 bases, with 10 bases between. This CDR3 has 14 residues.

The chain combines TRBV28 with TRBJ2-7, with 9 bases matching TRBD2. Germline CDR1 and CDR2: MDHEN and SYDVKM. J was trimmed by 6 bases and V by 6 bases; bases with no gene match: 15. This CDR3 contains 16 residues. The CDR3 reads CASSQAGGLRPAEQYF. Here the CDR3 DNA reads TGTGCCAGCAGCCAAGCGGGAGGCTTGAGGCCAGCCGAGCAGTACTTC.

The gene calls are TRBV7-9 and TRBJ2-2; D possibly corresponds to TRBD2 (5 bases). Trimming shortened V by 5 bases and J by 0 bases, and 10 bases separated the two germline ends. The CDR3 runs to 15 residues. Germline lookup yields CDR1 SEHNR and CDR2 FQNEAQ (reference sequence). For the CDR3, the DNA is TGTGCCAGCAGCGGGAGCTCCTCGAACACCGGGGAGCTGTTTTTT. Its translation: CASSGSSSNTGELFF.

The rearrangement joins TRBV6-5 to TRBJ2-7, with 10 bases aligning to TRBD2. The CDR3 is 13 amino acids. Germline V gives CDR1 MNHEY, CDR2 SVGAGI. Trimming removed 7 bases from V and 7 bases from J; junction bases left unmatched: 7. The CDR3: CASKPAGGGEQYF. The CDR3 DNA follows: TGTGCCAGCAAACCAGCGGGAGGGGGAGAGCAGTACTTC.

This clone was counted a single time. The rearrangement links TRBV19 to TRBJ1-2; D is possibly TRBD1 (5 bases). The CDR3 runs to 15 residues. Per germline, CDR1 LNHDA and CDR2 SQIVND (reference sequence). Trimming left V 9 bases short and J 7 bases short, with 24 bases between. The CDR3 nucleotides are TGTGCCAGCCGCGGGACGGGAGACCCGCTAAGTGGCTACACCTTC. It codes for CASRGTGDPLSGYTF.

The chain uses TRBV19 and TRBJ2-5; TRBD2 might be the D (5 bases). Germline lookup yields CDR1 LNHDA and CDR2 SQIVND (reference sequence). The CDR3 is made up of 14 amino acids. V was pared by 6 bases and J by 2 bases, with 13 bases between. The CDR3 bases are TGTGCCAGTAGCCGAGGGCTTAATCAAGAGACCCAGTACTTC. This codes for CASSRGLNQETQYF.